This is a list of T cell receptor beta chains from one sample in a study of blood T cell repertoires in COVID-19. Method: immunoSEQ multiplex PCR; TCRdb's copy keeps in-frame clones and lacks some. The repertoire has about 360,000 clones, about 83% of them found once; the top ten carry roughly 3%. What was sequenced was peripheral blood. These receptor sequences come from a man in his thirties or forties with active or convalescent COVID-19. The CDR3 runs from the conserved cysteine through the conserved F or W. A D gene is named only where the DNA matches it firmly. Clone size is not always given. Where it is, it says once, few, many or a class for expanded clones.

clone size: NA; D gene: TRBD1; J gene: TRBJ1-5; V gene: TRBV10-3; CDR3 protein: CAISADRGHGQPQHF; CDR3 DNA: TGTGCCATCAGTGCTGACAGGGGGCATGGGCAGCCCCAGCATTTT
clone size: NA; D gene: NA; J gene: TRBJ1-2; V gene: TRBV20-1; CDR3 protein: CSASHWGDYVGYTF; CDR3 DNA: TGCAGTGCTAGTCATTGGGGGGACTATGTTGGCTACACCTTC
clone size: NA; D gene: TRBD1; J gene: TRBJ2-1; V gene: TRBV9; CDR3 protein: CASSAGTGSINEQFF; CDR3 DNA: TGTGCCAGCAGCGCCGGGACAGGGTCAATAAATGAGCAGTTCTTC
clone size: few; D gene: NA; J gene: TRBJ1-2; V gene: TRBV12-5; CDR3 protein: CASGPRGADGYTF; CDR3 DNA: TGTGCTAGTGGCCCCAGGGGCGCGGATGGCTACACCTTC
clone size: once; D gene: NA; J gene: TRBJ1-1; V gene: TRBV29-1; CDR3 protein: CSVGGVDTEAFF; CDR3 DNA: TGCAGCGTTGGGGGAGTGGACACTGAAGCTTTCTTT
clone size: NA; D gene: NA; J gene: TRBJ2-5; V gene: TRBV15; CDR3 protein: CATSRGSSRQETQYF; CDR3 DNA: TGTGCCACCAGCAGGGGGAGCAGCCGCCAAGAGACCCAGTACTTC
clone size: few; D gene: TRBD1; J gene: TRBJ2-5; V gene: TRBV27; CDR3 protein: CASSFSTGGAETQYF; CDR3 DNA: TGTGCCAGCAGTTTTTCGACAGGGGGCGCAGAGACCCAGTACTTC
clone size: NA; D gene: NA; J gene: TRBJ1-5; V gene: TRBV15; CDR3 protein: CATSRDRVGNQPQHF; CDR3 DNA: TGTGCCACCAGCAGAGACAGGGTGGGCAATCAGCCCCAGCATTTT
clone size: NA; D gene: TRBD2; J gene: TRBJ2-3; V gene: TRBV6-4; CDR3 protein: CASSAGTNTPDTQYF; CDR3 DNA: TGTGCCAGCAGTGCCGGGACTAATACCCCCGATACGCAGTATTTT
clone size: NA; D gene: NA; J gene: TRBJ1-5; V gene: TRBV18; CDR3 protein: CASSPREDQPQHF; CDR3 DNA: TGTGCCAGCTCACCACGTGAGGATCAGCCCCAGCATTTT
clone size: NA; D gene: NA; J gene: TRBJ1-4; V gene: TRBV7-2; CDR3 protein: CASSPWGRSNEKLFF; CDR3 DNA: TGTGCCAGCAGCCCGTGGGGCAGATCCAATGAAAAACTGTTTTTT
clone size: NA; D gene: NA; J gene: TRBJ2-3; V gene: TRBV5-4; CDR3 protein: CASSLEGDRDTQYF; CDR3 DNA: TGTGCCAGCAGCTTGGAAGGGGATCGCGATACGCAGTATTTT
clone size: NA; D gene: TRBD1; J gene: TRBJ1-2; V gene: TRBV6-5; CDR3 protein: CASTDRARGNYGYTF; CDR3 DNA: TGTGCCAGCACCGACAGGGCCAGGGGAAACTATGGCTACACCTTC
clone size: NA; D gene: NA; J gene: TRBJ1-2; V gene: TRBV7-9; CDR3 protein: CASSFGKAVTF; CDR3 DNA: TGTGCCAGCAGCTTCGGGAAAGCGGTCACCTTC
clone size: NA; D gene: NA; J gene: TRBJ2-7; V gene: TRBV9; CDR3 protein: CASSSGAMADEQYF; CDR3 DNA: TGTGCCAGCTCGTCAGGTGCGATGGCCGACGAGCAGTACTTC
clone size: once; D gene: NA; J gene: TRBJ1-6; V gene: TRBV4-1; CDR3 protein: CASSQRTDLGSPLHF; CDR3 DNA: TGCGCCAGCAGCCAAAGGACAGATTTAGGTTCACCCCTCCACTTT
clone size: NA; D gene: TRBD2; J gene: TRBJ2-3; V gene: TRBV6-1; CDR3 protein: CASSDRLAGTDTQYF; CDR3 DNA: TGTGCCAGCAGTGACAGGCTAGCGGGCACAGATACGCAGTATTTT
clone size: NA; D gene: TRBD1; J gene: TRBJ2-5; V gene: TRBV7-3; CDR3 protein: CASSSYAGQEFQETQYF; CDR3 DNA: TGTGCCAGCAGCTCCTACGCGGGACAGGAGTTCCAAGAGACCCAGTACTTC
clone size: NA; D gene: NA; J gene: TRBJ1-1; V gene: TRBV19; CDR3 protein: CASKVQGPNTEAFF; CDR3 DNA: TGTGCCAGTAAGGTTCAGGGTCCGAACACTGAAGCTTTCTTT
clone size: NA; D gene: NA; J gene: TRBJ1-3; V gene: TRBV7-2; CDR3 protein: CASSLGRPPSGNTIYF; CDR3 DNA: TGTGCCAGCAGCTTAGGGAGGCCACCCTCTGGAAACACCATATATTTT
clone size: NA; D gene: NA; J gene: TRBJ1-4; V gene: TRBV4-1; CDR3 protein: CASSLQGRDEKLFF; CDR3 DNA: TGCGCCAGCAGCCTACAGGGTCGGGATGAAAAACTGTTTTTT
clone size: once; D gene: NA; J gene: TRBJ1-3; V gene: TRBV14; CDR3 protein: CASSSRLSGNTIYF; CDR3 DNA: TGTGCCAGCAGCTCCCGTCTCTCTGGAAACACCATATATTTT
clone size: NA; D gene: NA; J gene: TRBJ1-2; V gene: TRBV14; CDR3 protein: CASSPGSYGYTF; CDR3 DNA: TGTGCCAGCAGCCCCGGGAGTTATGGCTACACCTTC
clone size: once; D gene: NA; J gene: TRBJ2-1; V gene: TRBV7-3; CDR3 protein: CASSGGTHNEQFF; CDR3 DNA: TGTGCCAGCAGCGGCGGGACTCACAATGAGCAGTTCTTC
clone size: NA; D gene: TRBD2; J gene: TRBJ2-1; V gene: TRBV5-6; CDR3 protein: CASSWTSGGADEQFF; CDR3 DNA: TGTGCCAGCAGCTGGACTAGCGGGGGGGCGGATGAGCAGTTCTTC
clone size: NA; D gene: NA; J gene: TRBJ2-1; V gene: TRBV7-9; CDR3 protein: CASSFLGLGHSSYNEQFF; CDR3 DNA: TGTGCCAGCAGCTTTCTGGGCTTGGGACACAGCTCCTACAATGAGCAGTTCTTC
clone size: NA; D gene: NA; J gene: TRBJ2-6; V gene: TRBV5-1; CDR3 protein: CASSADGEDGANVLTF; CDR3 DNA: TGCGCCAGCAGCGCGGACGGGGAGGATGGGGCCAACGTCCTGACTTTC
clone size: NA; D gene: NA; J gene: TRBJ2-1; V gene: TRBV6-2/TRBV6-3; CDR3 protein: CASSSLHPGGPGQFF; CDR3 DNA: TGTGCCAGCAGTTCCCTTCATCCGGGCGGGCCTGGGCAGTTCTTC
clone size: NA; D gene: TRBD1; J gene: TRBJ1-2; V gene: TRBV3-1/TRBV3-2; CDR3 protein: CASSQGQGGGYTF; CDR3 DNA: TGTGCCAGCAGCCAAGGACAGGGCGGTGGCTACACCTTC
clone size: NA; D gene: NA; J gene: TRBJ2-1; V gene: TRBV19; CDR3 protein: CASSWGKSPVREQFF; CDR3 DNA: TGTGCCAGTAGTTGGGGCAAGAGCCCGGTGCGTGAGCAGTTCTTC
clone size: NA; D gene: NA; J gene: TRBJ2-2; V gene: TRBV29-1; CDR3 protein: CSVEGDASETGELFF; CDR3 DNA: TGCAGCGTTGAAGGGGACGCTAGCGAAACCGGGGAGCTGTTTTTT
clone size: NA; D gene: NA; J gene: TRBJ1-1; V gene: TRBV7-3; CDR3 protein: CASSSAGNTEAFF; CDR3 DNA: TGTGCCAGCAGTTCGGCAGGGAACACTGAAGCTTTCTTT
clone size: NA; D gene: TRBD2; J gene: TRBJ2-7; V gene: TRBV14; CDR3 protein: CASSQEAGGHSVTYEQYF; CDR3 DNA: TGTGCCAGCAGCCAAGAGGCGGGGGGCCACAGCGTAACCTACGAGCAGTACTTC
clone size: NA; D gene: TRBD2; J gene: TRBJ2-1; V gene: TRBV5-1; CDR3 protein: CASSTLGTNAYNEQFF; CDR3 DNA: TGCGCCAGCAGCACTCTAGGGACTAACGCCTACAATGAGCAGTTCTTC
clone size: NA; D gene: TRBD2; J gene: TRBJ2-7; V gene: TRBV6-2/TRBV6-3; CDR3 protein: CASSPPGLAGYEQYF; CDR3 DNA: TGTGCCAGCAGTCCGCCAGGACTAGCGGGATACGAGCAGTACTTC
clone size: NA; D gene: TRBD1; J gene: TRBJ1-1; V gene: TRBV7-6; CDR3 protein: CASSLEGQAVEAFF; CDR3 DNA: TGTGCCAGCAGCTTAGAGGGACAGGCCGTTGAAGCTTTCTTT
clone size: NA; D gene: NA; J gene: TRBJ2-5; V gene: TRBV27; CDR3 protein: CASSSEGAAQETQYF; CDR3 DNA: TGTGCCAGCAGTTCGGAGGGGGCGGCCCAAGAGACCCAGTACTTC
clone size: NA; D gene: NA; J gene: TRBJ1-2; V gene: TRBV11-3; CDR3 protein: CASSLDLAADYGYTF; CDR3 DNA: TGTGCCAGCAGCTTAGATCTGGCGGCTGACTATGGCTACACCTTC
clone size: few; D gene: NA; J gene: TRBJ2-7; V gene: TRBV27; CDR3 protein: CASSFGRGNEQYF; CDR3 DNA: TGTGCCAGCAGTTTTGGGAGAGGGAACGAGCAGTACTTC
clone size: NA; D gene: NA; J gene: TRBJ1-2; V gene: TRBV28; CDR3 protein: CASRSPLGGSNYGYTF; CDR3 DNA: TGTGCCAGCAGGTCGCCGCTGGGGGGTTCTAACTATGGCTACACCTTC
clone size: NA; D gene: TRBD1; J gene: TRBJ2-1; V gene: TRBV18; CDR3 protein: CASSPQDRVYNEQFF; CDR3 DNA: TGTGCCAGCTCACCCCAGGACAGGGTCTACAATGAGCAGTTCTTC
clone size: NA; D gene: NA; J gene: TRBJ1-1; V gene: TRBV5-1; CDR3 protein: CASSRGIGGTEAFF; CDR3 DNA: TGCGCCAGCAGCCGGGGGATCGGCGGGACTGAAGCTTTCTTT
clone size: NA; D gene: NA; J gene: TRBJ2-1; V gene: TRBV28; CDR3 protein: CASSFVGAAPYNEQFF; CDR3 DNA: TGTGCCAGCAGTTTTGTGGGAGCCGCCCCCTACAATGAGCAGTTCTTC
clone size: NA; D gene: NA; J gene: TRBJ1-1; V gene: TRBV9; CDR3 protein: CASSVMGSSNTEAFF; CDR3 DNA: TGTGCCAGCAGCGTAATGGGCAGTTCGAACACTGAAGCTTTCTTT
clone size: NA; D gene: NA; J gene: TRBJ2-7; V gene: TRBV9; CDR3 protein: CASGPLGVGIYEQYF; CDR3 DNA: TGTGCCAGCGGCCCCCTCGGGGTGGGGATCTACGAGCAGTACTTC
clone size: NA; D gene: TRBD1; J gene: TRBJ1-5; V gene: TRBV29-1; CDR3 protein: CSVGAGTGAQPQHF; CDR3 DNA: TGCAGCGTTGGGGCGGGGACAGGGGCCCAGCCCCAGCATTTT
clone size: NA; D gene: TRBD1; J gene: TRBJ2-7; V gene: TRBV4-1; CDR3 protein: CASSQVPSTGVMYEQYF; CDR3 DNA: TGCGCCAGCAGCCAAGTCCCGTCGACAGGGGTAATGTACGAGCAGTACTTC
clone size: NA; D gene: NA; J gene: TRBJ2-1; V gene: TRBV4-1; CDR3 protein: CASSRRPPQGGDNEQFF; CDR3 DNA: TGCGCCAGCAGCCGACGACCACCGCAAGGAGGGGACAATGAGCAGTTCTTC
clone size: NA; D gene: NA; J gene: TRBJ2-7; V gene: TRBV25-1; CDR3 protein: CASSEYLGSAGGEQYF; CDR3 DNA: TGTGCCAGCAGTGAATATTTGGGGTCGGCCGGAGGCGAGCAGTACTTC
clone size: NA; D gene: NA; J gene: TRBJ1-6; V gene: TRBV30; CDR3 protein: CAWSVGGRGSPLHF; CDR3 DNA: TGTGCCTGGAGTGTGGGCGGGAGGGGTTCACCCCTCCACTTT
clone size: NA; D gene: NA; J gene: TRBJ1-5; V gene: TRBV18; CDR3 protein: CASSPGATSDQPQHF; CDR3 DNA: TGTGCCAGCTCACCAGGGGCAACATCGGATCAGCCCCAGCATTTT
clone size: NA; D gene: NA; J gene: TRBJ1-4; V gene: TRBV18; CDR3 protein: CASSTGLNEKLFF; CDR3 DNA: TGTGCCAGCTCTACCGGTCTTAATGAAAAACTGTTTTTT
clone size: once; D gene: NA; J gene: TRBJ2-1; V gene: TRBV6-5; CDR3 protein: CASRSEVGYNEQFF; CDR3 DNA: TGTGCCAGCCGGTCAGAGGTAGGATACAATGAGCAGTTCTTC
clone size: NA; D gene: NA; J gene: TRBJ1-5; V gene: TRBV19; CDR3 protein: CASTLRRGRSNQPQHF; CDR3 DNA: TGTGCCAGTACCCTAAGGCGGGGGCGTAGCAATCAGCCCCAGCATTTT
clone size: few; D gene: TRBD1; J gene: TRBJ1-2; V gene: TRBV3-1/TRBV3-2; CDR3 protein: CASSRSIGTGDGYTF; CDR3 DNA: TGTGCCAGCAGCCGATCAATCGGGACAGGGGATGGCTACACCTTC
clone size: NA; D gene: NA; J gene: TRBJ1-2; V gene: TRBV29-1; CDR3 protein: CSVGAWERDF; CDR3 DNA: TGCAGCGTTGGGGCCTGGGAGAGGGACTTC
clone size: many; D gene: NA; J gene: TRBJ1-2; V gene: TRBV6-5; CDR3 protein: CASSLNEPRVYTF; CDR3 DNA: TGTGCCAGCAGCTTGAATGAGCCCCGGGTCTACACCTTC
clone size: once; D gene: TRBD1; J gene: TRBJ2-7; V gene: TRBV10-3; CDR3 protein: CAISEQTGGFYEQYF; CDR3 DNA: TGTGCCATCAGTGAGCAGACAGGGGGTTTCTACGAGCAGTACTTC
clone size: NA; D gene: TRBD1; J gene: TRBJ2-1; V gene: TRBV7-2; CDR3 protein: CASSLHRGRNEQFF; CDR3 DNA: TGTGCCAGCAGCTTACACAGGGGGAGGAATGAGCAGTTCTTC
clone size: NA; D gene: TRBD1; J gene: TRBJ1-2; V gene: TRBV2; CDR3 protein: CASSHPDRGLVDYTF; CDR3 DNA: TGTGCCAGCTCCCACCCGGACAGGGGGCTAGTAGACTACACCTTC